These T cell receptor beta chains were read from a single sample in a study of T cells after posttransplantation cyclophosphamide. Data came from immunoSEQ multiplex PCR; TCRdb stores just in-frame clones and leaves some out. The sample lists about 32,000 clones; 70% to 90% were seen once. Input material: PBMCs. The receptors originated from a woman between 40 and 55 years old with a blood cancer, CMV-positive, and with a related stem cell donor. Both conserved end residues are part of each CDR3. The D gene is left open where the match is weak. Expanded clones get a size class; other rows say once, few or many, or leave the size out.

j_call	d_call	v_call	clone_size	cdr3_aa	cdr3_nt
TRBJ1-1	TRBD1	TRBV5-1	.	CASRTGTANTEAFF	TGCGCCAGCAGAACCGGGACAGCGAACACTGAAGCTTTCTTT
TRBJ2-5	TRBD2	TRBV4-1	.	CASSQGPAGGLLETQYF	TGCGCCAGCAGCCAAGGGCCTGCGGGGGGGCTTCTAGAGACCCAGTACTTC
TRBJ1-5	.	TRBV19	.	CASSTLRQVLNQPQHF	TGTGCCAGTAGTACCTTAAGACAGGTCCTCAATCAGCCCCAGCATTTT
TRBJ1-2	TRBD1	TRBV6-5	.	CASRDRETNYGYTF	TGTGCCAGCAGGGACAGGGAAACTAACTATGGCTACACCTTC
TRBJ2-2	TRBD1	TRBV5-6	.	CASSPVDRLNTGELFF	TGTGCCAGCAGCCCGGTGGACAGGTTAAACACCGGGGAGCTGTTTTTT
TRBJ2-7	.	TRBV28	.	CASSLSAGQYEQYF	TGTGCCAGCAGTTTATCTGCGGGGCAATACGAGCAGTACTTC
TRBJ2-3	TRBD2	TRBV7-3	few	CASSPFGLGTDTQYF	TGTGCCAGCAGCCCCTTCGGACTAGGGACAGATACGCAGTATTTT
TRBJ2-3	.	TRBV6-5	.	CASSHRYRPTDTQYF	TGTGCCAGCAGTCACCGGTACAGACCCACAGATACGCAGTATTTT
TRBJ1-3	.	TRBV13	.	CASSLRGWGGSGNTIYF	TGTGCCAGCAGCTTGAGAGGGTGGGGGGGCTCTGGAAACACCATATATTTT
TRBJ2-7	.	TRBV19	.	CASSNPYSYEQYF	TGTGCCAGTAGTAATCCTTATTCCTACGAGCAGTACTTC
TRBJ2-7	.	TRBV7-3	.	CASSLTPGNYEQYF	TGTGCCAGCAGCTTAACTCCAGGGAACTACGAGCAGTACTTC
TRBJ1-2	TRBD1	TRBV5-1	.	CASSLAEGADGYTF	TGCGCCAGCAGCTTGGCTGAGGGGGCGGACGGCTACACCTTC
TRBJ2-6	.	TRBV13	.	CASSLQGREANVLTF	TGTGCCAGCAGCTTACAGGGAAGAGAGGCCAACGTCCTGACTTTC
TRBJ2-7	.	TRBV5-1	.	CASSAEGGIGYEQYF	TGCGCCAGCAGCGCAGAAGGAGGAATCGGCTACGAGCAGTACTTC
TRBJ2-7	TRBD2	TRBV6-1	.	CASSEAVRSYVAGGHEQYF	TGTGCCAGCAGTGAAGCGGTTCGCTCGTACGTAGCGGGGGGCCACGAGCAGTACTTC
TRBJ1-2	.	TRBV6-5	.	CASSSWMGANYGYTF	TGTGCCAGCAGCTCCTGGATGGGAGCTAACTATGGCTACACCTTC
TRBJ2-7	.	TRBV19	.	CARRRHEQYF	TGTGCCAGAAGGAGGCACGAGCAGTACTTC
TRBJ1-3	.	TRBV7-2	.	CASSLLLGASGNTIYF	TGTGCCAGCAGCTTATTGTTGGGAGCCTCTGGAAACACCATATATTTT
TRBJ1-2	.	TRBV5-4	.	CASSLDLKGQGYTF	TGTGCCAGCAGCTTGGACTTGAAGGGGCAAGGCTACACCTTC
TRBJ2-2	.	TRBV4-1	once	CASSHPPRDGELFF	TGCGCCAGCAGCCACCCCCCACGGGACGGGGAGCTGTTTTTT
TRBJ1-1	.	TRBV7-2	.	CASSENSRGANTEAFF	TGTGCCAGCAGCGAGAACTCAAGGGGCGCGAACACTGAAGCTTTCTTT
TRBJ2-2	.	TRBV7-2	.	CASRRKGARDNTGELFF	TGTGCCAGCAGGCGAAAGGGGGCGCGGGATAACACCGGGGAGCTGTTTTTT
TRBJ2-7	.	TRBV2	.	CASTKGGEAVYEQYF	TGTGCCAGCACCAAAGGGGGGGAAGCGGTATACGAGCAGTACTTC
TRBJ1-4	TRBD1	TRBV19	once	CASSSLDRGGEKLFF	TGTGCCAGTAGTTCCCTGGACAGGGGAGGAGAAAAACTGTTTTTT
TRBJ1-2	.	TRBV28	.	CAVGTGTGITF	.
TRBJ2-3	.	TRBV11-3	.	CASSLRVGESDAQYF	TGTGCCAGCAGCTTACGGGTCGGGGAGAGCGATGCGCAGTATTTT
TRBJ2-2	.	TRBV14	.	CASSQTIGGELFF	TGTGCCAGCAGCCAGACTATCGGGGGGGAGCTGTTTTTT
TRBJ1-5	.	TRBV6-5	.	CASSYSGTSNQPQHF	TGTGCCAGCAGTTACTCAGGGACAAGCAATCAGCCCCAGCATTTT
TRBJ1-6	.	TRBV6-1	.	CASSDTGGGSPLHF	TGTGCCAGCAGTGACACGGGGGGCGGGTCACCCCTCCACTTT
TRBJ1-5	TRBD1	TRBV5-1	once	CASSFGTGGLQPQHF	TGCGCCAGCAGCTTCGGGACAGGGGGCCTTCAGCCCCAGCATTTT
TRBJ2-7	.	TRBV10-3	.	CAISETYRSTVFYEQYF	TGTGCCATCAGTGAAACATATAGGTCCACAGTCTTTTACGAGCAGTACTTC
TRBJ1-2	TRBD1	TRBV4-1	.	CASSQPRQGGNGYTF	TGCGCCAGCAGCCAACCTAGACAGGGTGGGAATGGCTACACCTTC
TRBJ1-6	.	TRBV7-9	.	CASSSTPTDYNSPLHF	TGTGCCAGCAGCTCCACCCCGACAGATTATAATTCACCCCTCCACTTT
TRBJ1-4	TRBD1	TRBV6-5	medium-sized	CASTQGGGTEKLFF	TGTGCCAGCACCCAGGGGGGTGGTACTGAAAAACTGTTTTTT
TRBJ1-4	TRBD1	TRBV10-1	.	CASSEGTGLNEKLFF	TGCGCCAGCAGTGAGGGGACAGGACTGAATGAAAAACTGTTTTTT
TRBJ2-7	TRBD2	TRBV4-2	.	CASSSRLAGEREQYF	TGTGCCAGCAGCTCCAGACTAGCGGGGGAACGGGAGCAGTACTTC
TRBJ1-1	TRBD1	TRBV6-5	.	CASSYEVGQGVAEAFF	TGTGCCAGCAGTTACGAGGTTGGGCAGGGGGTGGCTGAAGCTTTCTTT
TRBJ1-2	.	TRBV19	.	CASSIVAGRHGYTF	TGTGCCAGTAGTATAGTGGCGGGAAGGCATGGCTACACCTTC
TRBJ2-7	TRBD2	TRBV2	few	CASSGGLAGASSF	TGTGCCAGCAGTGGTGGACTAGCGGGGGCCTCCTCCTTC
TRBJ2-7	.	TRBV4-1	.	CASSPLGRSYEQYF	TGCGCCAGCAGCCCCCTTGGCCGATCCTACGAGCAGTACTTC
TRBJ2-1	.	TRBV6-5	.	CASSYSKEGGIDEQFF	TGTGCCAGCAGTTACTCGAAGGAGGGGGGGATCGATGAGCAGTTCTTC
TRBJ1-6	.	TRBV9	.	CASSVVEGSPLHF	TGTGCCAGCAGCGTAGTAGAGGGTTCACCCCTCCACTTT
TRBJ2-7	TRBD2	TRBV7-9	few	CASRPLAGLPYEQYF	TGTGCCAGCAGGCCACTAGCGGGGCTACCCTACGAGCAGTACTTC
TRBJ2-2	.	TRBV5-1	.	CASSPGTGVGTGELFF	TGCGCCAGCAGCCCTGGGACGGGAGTAGGGACCGGGGAGCTGTTTTTT
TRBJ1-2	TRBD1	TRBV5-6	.	CASSMDRGDGYTF	TGTGCCAGCAGCATGGACAGGGGTGATGGCTACACCTTC
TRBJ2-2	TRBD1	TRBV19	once	CASSTGTGDTGELFF	TGTGCCAGTAGCACCGGGACAGGGGACACCGGGGAGCTGTTTTTT
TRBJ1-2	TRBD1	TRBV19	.	CASIPTGGNYGYTF	TGTGCCAGTATCCCGACAGGGGGCAACTATGGCTACACCTTC
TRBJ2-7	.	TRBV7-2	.	CASSSRTGNYEQYF	TGTGCCAGCAGCTCACGCACAGGGAACTACGAGCAGTACTTC
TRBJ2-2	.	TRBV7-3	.	CAGRMGGTGELFF	TGTGCCGGCAGGATGGGGGGCACCGGGGAGCTGTTTTTT
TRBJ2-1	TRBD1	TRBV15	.	CATSTRDSLNNEQFF	TGTGCCACCAGCACCCGGGACAGTCTAAACAATGAGCAGTTCTTC
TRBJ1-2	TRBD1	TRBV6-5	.	CASRTGTESGGYTF	TGTGCCAGCAGGACCGGGACAGAGTCTGGTGGCTACACCTTC
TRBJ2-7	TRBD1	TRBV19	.	CASSLQGDEQYF	TGTGCCAGTAGTTTACAGGGGGACGAGCAGTACTTC
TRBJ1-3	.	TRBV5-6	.	CASSLRGTAFSGNTIYF	TGTGCCAGCAGCTTAAGGGGAACCGCATTCTCTGGAAACACCATATATTTT
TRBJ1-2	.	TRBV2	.	CASSEDSFYGYTF	TGTGCCAGCAGTGAGGACAGCTTCTATGGCTACACCTTC
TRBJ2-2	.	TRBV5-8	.	CASSLVSGTGELFF	TGTGCCAGCAGCTTGGTATCGGGAACCGGGGAGCTGTTTTTT
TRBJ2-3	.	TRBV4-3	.	CASSQQGSGTDTQYF	TGCGCCAGCAGCCAACAGGGGAGTGGGACAGATACGCAGTATTTT
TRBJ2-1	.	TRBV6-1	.	CASREDSLPYNEQFF	TGTGCCAGCAGGGAAGACAGCCTACCTTACAATGAGCAGTTCTTC
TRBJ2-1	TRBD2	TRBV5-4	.	CASSLGGLAGSYNEQFF	TGTGCCAGCAGCTTGGGTGGACTAGCGGGGAGTTACAATGAGCAGTTCTTC
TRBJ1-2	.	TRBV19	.	CASSAGQAYGYTF	TGTGCCAGTAGCGCAGGGCAGGCCTATGGCTACACCTTC
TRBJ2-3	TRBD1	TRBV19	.	CASRTGADTQYF	TGTGCCAGTAGAACAGGGGCAGATACGCAGTATTTT